The following is a T cell receptor beta chain sequence with its context. Its specificity is not known. The data were obtained in a study of cytomegalovirus exposure and HLA in healthy donors. The donors were in the roughly 130-subject validation cohort; that cohort was separate from the roughly 680-subject first cohort. Per the germline V gene, CDR1 is ENHRY and CDR2 is SYGVKD. V was cut by 0 bases and J by 0 bases, with 11 bases left in between. The CDR3 is 16 amino acids. Whole-study findings and limits: The classifier, whose performance was assessed in both the original and validation cohorts, reportedly diagnosed cytomegalovirus status with high specificity and sensitivity. Through in vitro validation, three CMV-associated chains were shown to be specific for CMV antigens.

The assay was immunoSEQ multiplex PCR, and TCRdb's table has in-frame clones only and misses some. The data hold about 220,000 clones, with about 86% observed a single time. The V and J genes are TRBV10-3 and TRBJ1-1; a possible D gene is TRBD1 (5 bases). Material for sequencing was PBMCs. The origin of this receptor is a woman under 30 in good health and CMV-seronegative. The CDR3 reads CAISESTWTMNTEAFF. CDR3 in DNA: TGTGCCATCAGTGAGTCGACTTGGACAATGAACACTGAAGCTTTCTTT.